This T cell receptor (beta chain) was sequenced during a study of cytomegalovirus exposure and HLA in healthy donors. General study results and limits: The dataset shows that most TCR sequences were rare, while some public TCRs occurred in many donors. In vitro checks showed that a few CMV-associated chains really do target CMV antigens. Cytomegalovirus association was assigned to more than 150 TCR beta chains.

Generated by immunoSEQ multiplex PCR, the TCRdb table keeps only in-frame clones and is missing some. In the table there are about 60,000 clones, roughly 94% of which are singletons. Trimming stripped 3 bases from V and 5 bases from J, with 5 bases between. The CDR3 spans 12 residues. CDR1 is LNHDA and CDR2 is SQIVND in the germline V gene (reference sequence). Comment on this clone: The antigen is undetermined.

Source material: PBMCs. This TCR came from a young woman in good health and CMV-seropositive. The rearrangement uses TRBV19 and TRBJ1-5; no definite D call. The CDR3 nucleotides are TGTGCCAGTAGTATCTTGTATCAGCCCCAGCATTTT. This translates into CASSILYQPQHF. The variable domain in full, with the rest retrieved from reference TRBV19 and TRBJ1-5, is DGGITQSPKYLFRKEGQNVTLSCEQNLNHDAMYWYRQDPGQGLRLIYYSQIVNDFQKGDIAEGYSVSREKKESFPLTVTSAQKNPTAFYLCASSILYQPQHFGDGTRLSIL.